The source of this TCR beta chain is a study of blood T cell repertoires in COVID-19. Study information: Samples representing acute and convalescent COVID-19 were sourced from the United States, Italy and Spain.

V gave up 4 bases and J gave up 4 bases, with 9 bases separating them. CDR1 and CDR2 from the germline V gene are SGHRS and YFSETQ. The CDR3 runs 13 residues. Authors' processing steps: For nucleated cells, counts were estimated from reference gene primer amplification. Using immunoSEQ multiplex PCR, the repertoire was profiled, and TCRdb retains in-frame clones only, with some absent. V, J and clone size were drawn from that table, and D and trimming were deduced from the DNA. Here the sample spans 250,000 to 400,000 clones, about 90% being singletons. The source is a woman aged 30 to 39 with COVID-19, enrolled during active disease. The genes are TRBV5-1 and TRBJ1-5; tentative D call: TRBD1 (6 bases). Specimen: peripheral blood. Written as DNA, the CDR3 is TGCGCCAGCAGCCCCGACAGGAATCAGCCCCAGCATTTT. This sequence encodes CASSPDRNQPQHF.